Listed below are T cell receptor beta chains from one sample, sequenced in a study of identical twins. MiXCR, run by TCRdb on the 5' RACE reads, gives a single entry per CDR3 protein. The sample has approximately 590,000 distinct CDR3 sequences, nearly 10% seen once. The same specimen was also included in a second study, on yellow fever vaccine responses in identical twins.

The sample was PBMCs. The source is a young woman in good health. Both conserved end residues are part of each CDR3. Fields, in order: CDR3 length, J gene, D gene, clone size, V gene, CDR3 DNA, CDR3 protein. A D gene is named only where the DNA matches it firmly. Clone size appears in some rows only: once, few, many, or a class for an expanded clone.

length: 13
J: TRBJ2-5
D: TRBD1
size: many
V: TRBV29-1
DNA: TGCAGCGTTCTACAGGGGGCGGATTTGACCCAGTACTTC
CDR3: CSVLQGADLTQYF

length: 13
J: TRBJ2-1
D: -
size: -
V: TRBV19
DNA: TGTGCCAGTAGTGCGTTCGTCAGGGATGAGCAGTTCTTC
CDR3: CASSAFVRDEQFF

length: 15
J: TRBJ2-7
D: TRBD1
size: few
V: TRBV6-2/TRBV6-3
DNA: TGTGCCAGCATCGGTACGACAGGGCGTACCTACGAGCAGTACTTC
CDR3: CASIGTTGRTYEQYF

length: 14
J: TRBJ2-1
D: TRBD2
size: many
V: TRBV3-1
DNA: TGTGCCAGCACCGGGGGGGCGTCCTACAATGAGCAGTTCTTC
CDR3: CASTGGASYNEQFF

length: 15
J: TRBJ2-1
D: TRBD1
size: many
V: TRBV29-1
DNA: TGCAGCGTTCAGGTGACCAGGACAGGGGCCAATGAGCAGTTCTTC
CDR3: CSVQVTRTGANEQFF

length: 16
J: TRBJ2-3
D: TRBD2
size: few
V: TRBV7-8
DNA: TGTGCCAGCAGCTTACGCGTAGCGGGGACCACAGATACGCAGTATTTT
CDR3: CASSLRVAGTTDTQYF

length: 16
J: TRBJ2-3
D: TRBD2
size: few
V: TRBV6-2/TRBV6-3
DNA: TGTGCCAGCAGCCCAGGAGCGGGAGTAGCGGAAGATACGCAGTATTTT
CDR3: CASSPGAGVAEDTQYF

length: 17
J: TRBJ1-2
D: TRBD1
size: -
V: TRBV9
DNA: TGTGCCAGCAGCGCAGCGCCGGGACAGTGGACGAACTATGGCTACACCTTC
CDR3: CASSAAPGQWTNYGYTF

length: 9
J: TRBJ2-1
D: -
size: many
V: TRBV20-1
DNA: TGCAGTGCTGGTAATGAGCAGTTCTTC
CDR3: CSAGNEQFF

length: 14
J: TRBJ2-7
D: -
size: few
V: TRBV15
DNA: TGTGCCACCAGCAGAGACAGGGCTACCTACGAGCAGTACTTC
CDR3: CATSRDRATYEQYF

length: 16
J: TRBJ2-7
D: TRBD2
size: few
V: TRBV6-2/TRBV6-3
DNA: TGTGCCAGCAGCTTGCCGGGGGGACTAGCCCCTCTCGAGCAGTACTTC
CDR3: CASSLPGGLAPLEQYF

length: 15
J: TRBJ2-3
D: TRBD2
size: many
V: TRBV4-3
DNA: TGCGCCAGCAGCCAGAGCGGGAGGTCAACAGATACGCAGTATTTT
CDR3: CASSQSGRSTDTQYF

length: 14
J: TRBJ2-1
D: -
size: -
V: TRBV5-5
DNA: TGTGCCAGCAGCTTGATCCAGGGCTACAATGAGCAGTTCTTC
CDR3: CASSLIQGYNEQFF

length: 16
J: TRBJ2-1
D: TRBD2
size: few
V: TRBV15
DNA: TGTGCCACCAGCGGGGTCCCACGGGAGCGGGGGGCCAAGCAGTTCTTC
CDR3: CATSGVPRERGAKQFF

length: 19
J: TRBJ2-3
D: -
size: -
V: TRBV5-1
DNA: TGCGCCAGCAGCTCCCAAATTATACCGACAGTTCAGGGGGGGAATACGCAGTATTTT
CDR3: CASSSQIIPTVQGGNTQYF

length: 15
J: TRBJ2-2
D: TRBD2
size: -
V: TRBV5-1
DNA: TGCGCCAGCGATACGGGACTAGCAATCACCGGGGAGCTGTTTTTT
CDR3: CASDTGLAITGELFF

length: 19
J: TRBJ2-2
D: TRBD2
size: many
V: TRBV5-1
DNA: TGCGCCAGCAGCTTGAAGGGGACTAGCGGGGCTACGAACACCGGGGAGCTGTTTTTT
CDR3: CASSLKGTSGATNTGELFF

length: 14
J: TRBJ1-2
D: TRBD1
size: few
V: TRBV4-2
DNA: TGTGCCAGCAGCCAGGGACAGGCCCCTAATGGCTACACCTTC
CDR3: CASSQGQAPNGYTF

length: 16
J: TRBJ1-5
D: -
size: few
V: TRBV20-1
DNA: TGCAGTGCTAGTAAACTTGAGGACAGCCCCAATCAGCCCCAGCATTTT
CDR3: CSASKLEDSPNQPQHF

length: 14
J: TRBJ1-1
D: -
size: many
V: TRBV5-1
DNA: TGCGCCAGCAGCCCTAATAAAGGGAACACTGAAGCTTTCTTT
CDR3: CASSPNKGNTEAFF